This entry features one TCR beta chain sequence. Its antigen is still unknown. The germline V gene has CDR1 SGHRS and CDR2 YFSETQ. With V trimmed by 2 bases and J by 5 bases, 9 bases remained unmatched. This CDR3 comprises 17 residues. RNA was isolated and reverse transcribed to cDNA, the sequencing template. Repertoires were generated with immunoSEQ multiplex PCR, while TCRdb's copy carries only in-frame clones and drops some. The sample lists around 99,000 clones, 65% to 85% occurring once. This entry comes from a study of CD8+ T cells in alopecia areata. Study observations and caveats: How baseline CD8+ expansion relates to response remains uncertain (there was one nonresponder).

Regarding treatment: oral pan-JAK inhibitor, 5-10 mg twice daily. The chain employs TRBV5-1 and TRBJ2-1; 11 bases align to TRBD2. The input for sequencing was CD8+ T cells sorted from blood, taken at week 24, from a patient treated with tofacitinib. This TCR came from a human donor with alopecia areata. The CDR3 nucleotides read TGCGCCAGCAGCTTCTATCCCCCGGGACTAGCGGACAATGAGCAGTTCTTC. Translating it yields CASSFYPPGLADNEQFF.